This T cell receptor beta chain was recorded in a study of T cell responses to AZD1222 COVID-19 vaccine. The study's findings and limits: Donors were mostly white British, more females; clonal diversity possibly underestimated. Seropositive status at baseline applied to only six AZD1222 recipients. Across spike, vaccine-associated CD4 TCRs were found, dominant at 160-218 and 743-854. Close to half of spike-specific TCRs reportedly recognize unmutated variant regions.

Assay: immunoSEQ multiplex PCR; the TCRdb copy retains only in-frame clones and omits some. The data hold about 120,000 clones, with around 89% observed a single time. Worth noting for this clone: The antigen is not known.

Sequencing used peripheral blood, obtained on day 0 of MenACWY control vaccination. The receptor comes from an adult in good health.

CDR3 in DNA: TGTGCCAGCAGTGAAACCCTAGGAGCCCCGGGCACCGGGGAGCTGTTTTTT. Its translation is CASSETLGAPGTGELFF. V usage is TRBV6-1 and J usage is TRBJ2-2; D not resolved. Between the trimmed V and J ends, which lost 2 bases and 4 bases, there was a span of 17 bases. Germline values: CDR1 MNHNS, CDR2 SASEGT. The CDR3 extends over 17 amino acids.